Listed here is a single T cell receptor beta chain. Compared with germline, one end of the junction differs, possibly owing to a read error. This CDR3 is 12 amino acids long. The germline V gene encodes CDR1 MNHEY and CDR2 SVGAGI. This entry is derived from a study of cytomegalovirus exposure and HLA in healthy donors. The PCR ran on 60 Vbeta and 13 Jbeta primers. Generated by immunoSEQ multiplex PCR, the TCRdb table keeps only in-frame clones and is missing some. The sample includes under 250,000 clones, approximately 85% of them seen just once. The chain carries TRBV6-5 and TRBJ2-7; D is uncertain. Sequencing used PBMCs. The sequence was collected from a woman aged 50 to 65 in good health and CMV-seronegative. DNA for the CDR3: TGTGCCAGCAGTTCAAGCTCCCACGAGCAGTACTTC. This sequence encodes CASSSSSHEQYF.